This T cell receptor beta chain was sequenced for a study of T cells expressing NK-cell markers. Study details: It was from sorted CD3+CD56+NKG2C+, CD3+CD56+NKG2C- and CD3+CD56-NKG2C+ T cells that TCR beta repertoires came.

Comments on this clonotype: The antigen is not known.

Study conclusions and caveats: NKG2C+ dominant clonotype frequencies in a handful of donors were roughly 1.0-7.5% of CD8+ T cells. In a few donors, dominant clonotypes made up about 28.3-60.1% of CD3+CD56-NKG2C+ cells.

Germline CDR1 and CDR2: SQVTM and ANQGSEA. The CDR3 length is 13 residues. Generation of TCR beta cDNA was performed by 5'RACE template switching incorporating UMIs. Each CDR3 protein gets one entry in TCRdb, which reprocessed the 5' RACE reads and gives no DNA. Its clone listing holds over 350,000 distinct CDR3 sequences. The chain uses TRBV29-1 and TRBJ1-1. The TCR sequence derives from a woman in her forties or fifties in good health. What was sequenced was blood T cells: a sorted CD56 or NKG2C T cell subset, CD4+ or CD8+ T cells, or bulk PBMC T cells (not recorded which). The CDR3 sequence is CSVVGSGNTEAFF.